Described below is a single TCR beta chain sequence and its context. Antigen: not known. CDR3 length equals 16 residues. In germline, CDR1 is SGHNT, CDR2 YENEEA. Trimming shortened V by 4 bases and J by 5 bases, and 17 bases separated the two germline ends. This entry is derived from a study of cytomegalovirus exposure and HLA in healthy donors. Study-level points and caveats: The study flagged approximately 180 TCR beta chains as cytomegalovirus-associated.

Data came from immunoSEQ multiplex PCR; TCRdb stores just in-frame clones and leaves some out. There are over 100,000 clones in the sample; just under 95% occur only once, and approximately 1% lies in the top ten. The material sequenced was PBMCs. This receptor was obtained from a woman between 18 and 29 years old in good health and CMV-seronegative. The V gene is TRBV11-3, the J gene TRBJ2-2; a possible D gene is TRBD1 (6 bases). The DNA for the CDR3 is TGTGCCAGCAGCTACTCTACGGGACAAACTACCGGGGAGCTGTTTTTT. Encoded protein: CASSYSTGQTTGELFF. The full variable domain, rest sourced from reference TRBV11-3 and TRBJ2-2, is EAGVVQSPRYKIIEKKQPVAFWCNPISGHNTLYWYLQNLGQGPELLIRYENEEAVDDSQLPKDRFSAERLKGVDSTLKIQPAELGDSAVYLCASSYSTGQTTGELFFGEGSRLTVL.